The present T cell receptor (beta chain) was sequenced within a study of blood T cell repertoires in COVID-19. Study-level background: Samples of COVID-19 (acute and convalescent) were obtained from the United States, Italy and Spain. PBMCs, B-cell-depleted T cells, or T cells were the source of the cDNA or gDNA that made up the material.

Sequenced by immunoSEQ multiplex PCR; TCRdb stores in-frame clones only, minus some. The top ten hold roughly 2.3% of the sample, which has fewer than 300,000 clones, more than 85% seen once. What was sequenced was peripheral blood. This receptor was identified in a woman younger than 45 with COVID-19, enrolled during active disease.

CDR3 DNA sequence: TGTGCCAGCAGCCCCAGGCTAGAGACCCAGTACTTC. Translating gives CASSPRLETQYF. This chain joins TRBV3-1 (or the pseudogene TRBV3-2) and TRBJ2-5; D is unclear. The CDR3 contains 12 residues. The germline gives CDR1 LGHDT, CDR2 YNNKEL (reference sequence). V gave up 4 bases and J gave up 4 bases, with 7 bases separating them.